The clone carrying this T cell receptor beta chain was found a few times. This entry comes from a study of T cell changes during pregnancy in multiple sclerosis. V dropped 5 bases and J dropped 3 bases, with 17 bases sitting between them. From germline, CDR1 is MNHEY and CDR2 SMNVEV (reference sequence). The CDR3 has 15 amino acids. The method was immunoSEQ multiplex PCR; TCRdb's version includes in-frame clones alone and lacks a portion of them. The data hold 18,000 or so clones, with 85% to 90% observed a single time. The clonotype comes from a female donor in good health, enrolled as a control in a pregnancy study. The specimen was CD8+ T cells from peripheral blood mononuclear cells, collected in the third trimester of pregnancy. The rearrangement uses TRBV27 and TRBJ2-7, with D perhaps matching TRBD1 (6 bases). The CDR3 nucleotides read TGTGCCAGCAGTCCCTCCGGGACATCAGGCTACGAGCAGTACTTC. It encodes CASSPSGTSGYEQYF.